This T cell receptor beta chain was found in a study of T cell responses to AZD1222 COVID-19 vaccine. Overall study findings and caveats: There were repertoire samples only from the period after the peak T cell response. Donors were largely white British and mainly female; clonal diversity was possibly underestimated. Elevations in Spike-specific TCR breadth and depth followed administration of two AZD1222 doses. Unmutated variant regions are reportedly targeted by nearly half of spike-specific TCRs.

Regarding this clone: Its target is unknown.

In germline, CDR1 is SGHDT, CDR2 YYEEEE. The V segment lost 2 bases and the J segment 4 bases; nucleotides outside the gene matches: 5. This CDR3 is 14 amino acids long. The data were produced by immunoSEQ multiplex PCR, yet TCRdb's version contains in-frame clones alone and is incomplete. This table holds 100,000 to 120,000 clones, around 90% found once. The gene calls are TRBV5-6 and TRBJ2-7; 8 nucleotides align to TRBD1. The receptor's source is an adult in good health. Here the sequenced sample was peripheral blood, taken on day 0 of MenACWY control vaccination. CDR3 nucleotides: TGTGCCAGCAGCTTTTTGGACAGGGATTACGAGCAGTACTTC. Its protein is CASSFLDRDYEQYF.